This T cell receptor (beta chain) was documented in a study of blood T cell repertoires in COVID-19. Study context: Samples of COVID-19 (acute and convalescent) were obtained from the United States, Italy and Spain.

This clone was counted between two and nine times. Germline V gene lookup returns CDR1 SGDLS and CDR2 YYNGEE. The CDR3 loop spans 16 amino acids. The V gene end was trimmed by 0 bases and the J gene end by 3 bases; junction bases not matched to a gene: 8. Method: immunoSEQ multiplex PCR; TCRdb's copy keeps in-frame clones and lacks some. Found here are over 300,000 clones, around nine tenths of them singletons; the top ten hold over 0.9%. The study recruited people aged roughly 18 to 95 years across about two dozen US areas. Grouping used clinical history reported by participants in a survey and questionnaire.

The V and J genes are TRBV9 and TRBJ2-7; 8 nucleotides line up with TRBD2. The source material was PBMCs or T cells enriched from blood (not recorded which). The TCR sequence derives from a woman in her thirties with acute COVID-19. The CDR3, as DNA: TGTGCCAGCAGCGTAGCTGGAGCGGGGGTTGGCTACGAGCAGTACTTC. This gives the protein CASSVAGAGVGYEQYF.